This T cell receptor beta chain comes out of a study of beta chain features in type 1 diabetes. Overall study: All of the samples together had some 99 million sorted cells examined. Broader study findings: A greater similarity of naive, central memory and Treg TCRB repertoires was seen among patients than among healthy donors. Lower insertion and higher deletion counts appeared at VDJ junctions in type 1 diabetes patients. Unsettled here was the matter of whether HLA type influences TCRB rearrangement. Among all four CD4+ subsets, Type 1 diabetes patients had TCRB CDR3s that were moderately but significantly shorter.

TCRB transcripts that were expressed got sequenced, as all of the isolated RNA had been reverse transcribed. Only in-frame clones appear in the TCRdb table, and some are missing; sequencing was by immunoSEQ multiplex PCR. The data contain about 400,000 clones, over 10% of them singletons. The germline V and J ends were trimmed by 1 base and 7 bases, with 14 bases remaining between them. Germline V lookup: CDR1 LNHDA, CDR2 SQIVND (reference sequence). The CDR3 is made up of 15 amino acids. This clone showed up just a few times. The antigen remains undetermined. The sample consisted of naive CD4+ T cells from blood. The clonotype comes from a woman aged 18-29 years with type 1 diabetes. This chain connects TRBV19 to TRBJ1-5; D perhaps matches TRBD1 (6 bases). The CDR3 is CASSIGNRVGQPQHF. In DNA form, the CDR3 reads TGTGCCAGTAGTATAGGAAACAGGGTGGGCCAGCCCCAGCATTTT.